The clone carrying this T cell receptor beta chain was seen more than once but under ten times. The antigen is not known. The entry originates in a study of T-cell reconstitution after alpha-beta-depleted transplantation in children. General study results and limits: Where alpha-beta T cells came from about two months after transplant was reportedly several hundred expanded graft clones. Elevated TCRbeta diversity at day 60 was traced, in some patients, to surviving recipient T cells and thymic progenitors.

Construction of the TCRbeta library involved unique molecular identifiers. TCRdb analysed the PCR reads with MiXCR anew, one entry per CDR3 protein. The repertoire holds 500,000 to 750,000 distinct CDR3 sequences, with 25% to 30% as singletons. This receptor was identified in a boy in the first two years of life with Wiskott-Aldrich syndrome, due to receive a stem cell transplant. Sequenced here: PBMCs, sampled before TCRalphabeta/CD19-depleted stem cell transplant.

The CDR3 protein is CASSSGGGHNEQFF. The CDR3 nucleotides are TGCGCCAGCAGCTCCGGAGGGGGACACAATGAGCAGTTCTTC. The chain employs TRBV5-1 and TRBJ2-1; D is possibly TRBD1 or TRBD2 (6 bases each). The CDR3 spans 14 residues. Trimming left V 3 bases short and J 5 bases short, with 12 bases between. Germline V gene data show CDR1 as SGHRS and CDR2 as YFSETQ.